This T cell receptor beta chain was documented in a study of radiotherapy plus CTLA-4 blockade in lung cancer. About the research overall: Of all patients, approximately 18% responded objectively and 25% to 35% showed disease control. Study-wide results and limits: In blood, early T cell clone dynamics reportedly predicted response best, together with interferon-beta.

There are 15 residues in the CDR3. Germline values: CDR1 SGHTA, CDR2 FQGNSA. Trimming pared 5 bases from V and 0 bases from J, leaving 11 bases between. Regarding this clone: Antigen unknown.

Generated by immunoSEQ multiplex PCR, the TCRdb table keeps only in-frame clones and is missing some. Among tens of thousands of clones listed, about 77% were seen once. This TCR was recovered from a human donor with non-small cell lung cancer whose response to radiotherapy plus ipilimumab could not be evaluated. The sample here was peripheral blood, taken from a patient treated with radiotherapy plus ipilimumab. The V call is TRBV7-2, the J call TRBJ1-5; no reliable D call. CDR3 in amino acids: CASSLGGNSNQPQHF. Here the CDR3 DNA reads TGTGCCAGCAGCCTTGGAGGGAATAGCAATCAGCCCCAGCATTTT.